This passage covers 8 T cell receptor beta chains from one sample sequenced in a study of CD8+CD57+ T cells in acquired aplastic anemia. TCR beta VDJ and CDR3 profiles were obtained from a genomic DNA template. One entry per CDR3 protein, called by TCRdb with MiXCR from the reads. The sample lists 200,000 to 250,000 distinct CDR3 sequences, 55% to 65% occurring once. Patients chosen for sequencing had shown CD8+CD57+ cell expansion by flow cytometry. Sequenced sample: sorted CD4+, CD8+, or CD8+CD57+ T cells (not recorded which) from PBMCs. These receptors originate from a human donor with aplastic anemia.

With regard to this clonotype: Because it lacks the conserved phenylalanine or tryptophan at the end, this CDR3 is likely a read error. The V and J genes are TRBV6-2 or TRBV6-3 and TRBJ1-2, with D unclear. Per the germline V gene, CDR1 is MNHEY and CDR2 is SVGEGT. Trimming left V 7 bases short and J 6 bases short, with 15 bases between. CDR3 length: 13 residues. The chain's CDR3 is CASTPDDINGYTI. The CDR3 coding sequence is TGTGCCAGCACTCCAGACGATATAAATGGCTACACCATC.

This rearrangement joins TRBV12-3 or TRBV12-4 to TRBJ2-6; D not certain. Trimming left V 1 base short and J 0 bases short, with 4 bases between. CDR3 size: 15 residues. The CDR3 coding sequence is TGTGCCAGCAGTTTAGTAGCCTCTGGGGCCAACGTCCTGACTTTC. It yields the protein CASSLVASGANVLTF.

This chain connects TRBV20-1 to TRBJ2-3, with 12 bases identical to TRBD2. CDR1 is DFQATT and CDR2 is SNEGSKA in the germline V gene (reference sequence). Trimming cost V 6 bases and J 3 bases; bases outside gene matches: 7. This CDR3 has 15 amino acids. DNA for the CDR3: TGCAGTGCCCAAAGGACTAGCGGGGAAACAGATACGCAGTATTTT. Its translation is CSAQRTSGETDTQYF.

This clonotype was found once. The J gene is TRBJ2-7, the V gene TRBV7-9, with 8 nucleotides matching TRBD1. Germline V gene lookup returns CDR1 SEHNR and CDR2 FQNEAQ (reference sequence). With 1 base clipped from V and 2 bases from J, the junction kept 4 bases outside the gene matches. The CDR3 covers 15 residues. The CDR3 DNA is TGTGCCAGCAGCTTAGTTGGACAGGGAACCTACGAGCAGTACTTC. Translating it yields CASSLVGQGTYEQYF.

This clonotype was detected only a few times. V usage is TRBV7-8 and J usage is TRBJ2-7; 9 bases map to TRBD2. The CDR3 extends over 17 amino acids. The V gene's germline CDR1 is SGHVS and CDR2 FQNEAQ. Trimming at V came to 1 base and at J to 7 bases, leaving 14 bases not matched to a gene. Here the CDR3 DNA reads TGTGCCAGCAGCTTAGGGGGGGGCGGGGGGGCCTTGAGGGAGCAGTACTTC. It is translated as CASSLGGGGGALREQYF.

This clonotype was observed at least ten times. The rearrangement links TRBV6-6 to TRBJ2-1; D possibly corresponds to TRBD1 (5 bases). The ends were cut back, 4 bases at V and 8 bases at J, with 18 bases in the middle. This CDR3 has 15 residues. The V gene's germline CDR1 is MNHNY and CDR2 SVGAGI (reference sequence). The CDR3 loop reads CASSFRVQVFDEQFF. Here the CDR3 DNA reads TGTGCCAGCAGTTTTAGGGTACAGGTCTTTGATGAGCAGTTCTTC.

This clonotype appeared many times. The chain is built from TRBV24-1 and TRBJ2-3; D gene unclear. Between the trimmed V and J ends, which lost 4 bases and 0 bases, there was a span of 13 bases. Germline V CDR1 and CDR2: KGHDR, SFDVKD. There are 16 residues in the CDR3. CDR3 in DNA: TGTGCCACCAGTGAGTCCCAGCCTTCTAGCACAGATACGCAGTATTTT. It encodes CATSESQPSSTDTQYF.

The genes are TRBV19 and TRBJ1-2; 9 bases fit TRBD1. CDR1 and CDR2 (germline): LNHDA, SQIVND (reference sequence). The CDR3 extends over 17 amino acids. V shed 3 bases and J 3 bases; nucleotides not matched to a gene: 11. The DNA of the CDR3 is TGTGCCAGTAGTATGAACCCCGGGACAGGGATCGACTATGGCTACACCTTC. Amino acid sequence: CASSMNPGTGIDYGYTF. Looking up the rest from reference TRBV19 and TRBJ1-2 gives the full variable domain: DGGITQSPKYLFRKEGQNVTLSCEQNLNHDAMYWYRQDPGQGLRLIYYSQIVNDFQKGDIAEGYSVSREKKESFPLTVTSAQKNPTAFYLCASSMNPGTGIDYGYTFGSGTRLTVV.